The source of this T cell receptor (beta chain) is a study of blood T cells in healthy people across ages. Through a sample-barcoded 5' primer and a J-beta primer mix, a second PCR was run for 7 to 11 cycles. MiXCR, applied by TCRdb to the 5' RACE reads, yields one record per CDR3 protein. The repertoire includes roughly 1.4 million distinct CDR3 sequences, roughly 60% of them detected once, and under 8.5% sits in the top ten. Healthy Caucasian individuals from Russia aged about 6 to 100 served as donors. The authors isolated at least 7 million PBMCs per sample. Germline CDR1 and CDR2: MNHEY and SVGAGI. Trimming removed 4 bases at V and 7 bases at J, with 15 bases between. The CDR3 runs 14 residues.

The TCR sequence derives from a man in his late teens or twenties in good health. This chain links TRBV6-5 with TRBJ2-3, with TRBD2 as a possible D gene (5 bases). Sequencing input: blood. CDR3 nucleotide sequence: TGTGCCAGCAGTTCTACGGGAACGGGGTATACGCAGTATTTT. It encodes CASSSTGTGYTQYF.